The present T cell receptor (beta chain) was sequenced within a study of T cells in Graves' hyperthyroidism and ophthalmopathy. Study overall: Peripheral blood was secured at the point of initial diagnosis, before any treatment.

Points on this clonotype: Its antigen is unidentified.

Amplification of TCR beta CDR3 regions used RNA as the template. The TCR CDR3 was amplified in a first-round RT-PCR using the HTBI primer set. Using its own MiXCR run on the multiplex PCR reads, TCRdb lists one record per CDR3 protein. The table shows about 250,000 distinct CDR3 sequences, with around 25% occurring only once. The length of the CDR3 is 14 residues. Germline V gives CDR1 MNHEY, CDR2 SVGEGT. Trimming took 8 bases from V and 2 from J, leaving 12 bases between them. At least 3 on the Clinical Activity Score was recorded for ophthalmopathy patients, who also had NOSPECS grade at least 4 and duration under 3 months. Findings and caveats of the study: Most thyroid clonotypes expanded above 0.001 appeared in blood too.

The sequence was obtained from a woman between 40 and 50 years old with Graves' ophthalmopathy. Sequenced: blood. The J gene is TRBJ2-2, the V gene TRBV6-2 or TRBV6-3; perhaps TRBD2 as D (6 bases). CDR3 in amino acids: CASARDFNTGELFF. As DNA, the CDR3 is TGTGCCAGCGCCCGGGACTTTAACACCGGGGAGCTGTTTTTT.